These T cell receptor beta chains were read from a single sample in a study of T cell responses to AZD1222 COVID-19 vaccine. TCRdb's table, derived via immunoSEQ multiplex PCR, lists solely in-frame clones and lacks some. This repertoire shows 130,000 to 150,000 clones, 88% found once; its top ten account for 5.4%. The sample in question was peripheral blood, obtained 28 days after the second dose of the MenACWY control vaccine. The receptors come from an adult who received the MenACWY meningococcal vaccine as a control. CDR3s leave out the opening cysteine and the closing phenylalanine or tryptophan. Some rows mark clone size as missing; the rest say once, few, many or name a class of expanded clone.

TRBV19	TRBJ1-2	NA	ATRPTRNYGYT
TRBV30	TRBJ2-5	NA	AWSVHGETQY
TRBV4-3	TRBJ2-1	NA	ASSQVSGQGDEQF
TRBV18	TRBJ2-7	NA	ASSPRDSSYEQY
TRBV6-5	TRBJ2-5	NA	ASSPQETQY
TRBV4-3	TRBJ1-6	NA	ASSLGRALNNSPLH
TRBV18	TRBJ2-5	NA	ASSPNGGETQY
TRBV9	TRBJ1-5	once	ASSVGLVRDRGKWSNQPQH
TRBV6-6	TRBJ1-3	NA	ASSYGLGGLGNTIY
TRBV7-3	TRBJ1-2	NA	ASSLTGQAIRGDGYT
TRBV20-1	TRBJ2-1	NA	SASDSEQF
TRBV13	TRBJ2-4	NA	ASSPRREANIQY
TRBV21-1	TRBJ2-2	NA	ASSKPSVRGRTGELF
TRBV27	TRBJ1-5	NA	ASSPRTGSSNQPQH
TRBV3-1/TRBV3-2	TRBJ1-1	NA	ASSLGQGVPEAF
TRBV10-3	TRBJ2-7	NA	AIRGQESYEQY
TRBV11-2	TRBJ2-7	NA	ASSRDRGYEQY
TRBV29-1	TRBJ2-3	NA	SVGRGPLGGRGQHTQY
TRBV30	TRBJ1-1	once	AWGQGARSLIGTEAF
TRBV7-3	TRBJ2-7	NA	ASSLDRSHEQY
TRBV5-6	TRBJ2-7	few	ASSPLSRASGSREQY
TRBV30	TRBJ2-2	NA	AWTLRQGTGELF
TRBV5-8	TRBJ2-3	NA	ASSLERAGDTQY
TRBV29-1	TRBJ2-5	NA	SVEPGPLRSETQY
TRBV7-3	TRBJ2-7	NA	ASSLIGSPPYEQY
TRBV18	TRBJ1-1	NA	ASSPPQGRVTEAF
TRBV21-1	TRBJ1-2	NA	ASSDDLWDRGLINYGYT
TRBV28	TRBJ1-1	NA	ASSLGTGSMNTEAF
TRBV21-1	TRBJ1-5	NA	ASSKFGTYQPQH
TRBV19	TRBJ1-6	few	ASVETGKNSPLH
TRBV14	TRBJ1-1	NA	ASSQLGSLTGRDAF
TRBV6-5	TRBJ2-5	NA	ASSYGGETQY
TRBV27	TRBJ1-4	NA	ASSPRRNEKLF
TRBV19	TRBJ1-6	NA	ASSLRQENSPLH
TRBV9	TRBJ2-1	NA	ASSADGLSYNEQF
TRBV9	TRBJ1-1	NA	ASSPDWTGDPLAF
TRBV29-1	TRBJ1-2	NA	SPGPYGYT
TRBV9	TRBJ2-7	NA	ASSVASGRTSEQY
TRBV5-4	TRBJ1-1	once	ASSIYRVADTEAF
TRBV7-2	TRBJ1-3	NA	ASSEQGNTIY
TRBV6-5	TRBJ1-1	NA	ASSSQGFSTEAF
TRBV2	TRBJ1-1	few	ASTYDRGQGNTEAF